Presented here are 20 T cell receptor beta chains from one specimen sequenced in a study of blood T cell repertoires in COVID-19. Measured with immunoSEQ multiplex PCR; TCRdb has only the in-frame clones, and not every one. The sample comprises approximately 150,000 clones, about four fifths of which are singletons, and 11% rests with the top ten. Sequenced input: peripheral blood. Every receptor here comes from a man between 65 and 80 years old with active or convalescent COVID-19.

The rearrangement links TRBV5-4 to TRBJ2-7, with D perhaps TRBD2 (6 bases). This CDR3 region has 13 residues. Germline CDR1 reads SGHNT; CDR2 reads YYREEE (reference sequence). V lost 5 bases and J 2 bases, leaving 11 bases between the germline ends. CDR3 sequence reads: CASRRDLTYEQYF. CDR3 in DNA: TGTGCCAGCAGACGGGACTTAACCTACGAGCAGTACTTC.

The V call is TRBV6-5, the J call TRBJ2-2, with D tentatively TRBD1 (6 bases). This CDR3 has 14 residues. Germline CDR1 MNHEY, CDR2 SVGAGI. The V and J ends lost 8 bases and 1 base respectively, with 11 bases between them. The CDR3 reads CASVRGRNTGELFF. CDR3 DNA: TGTGCCAGCGTAAGGGGGAGGAACACCGGGGAGCTGTTTTTT.

In DNA form, the CDR3 reads TGTGCCAGCAGTTCCCCCGGGGTAACGGGCGAGCAGTACTTC. It specifies CASSSPGVTGEQYF. The chain recombines TRBV28 with TRBJ2-7; D might be TRBD2 (5 bases). The CDR3 is made up of 14 amino acids. V lost 4 bases and J lost 6, with 16 bases in between. Germline CDR1 is MDHEN and CDR2 is SYDVKM.

The chain carries TRBV6-2 or TRBV6-3 and TRBJ1-2; a weak D match, TRBD1 (6 bases). Trimming left V 1 base short and J 4 bases short, with 16 bases between. Germline V gene sequence: CDR1 MNHEY, CDR2 SVGEGT. The CDR3 is 16 residues long. Written as DNA, the CDR3 is TGTGCCAGCAGTTACTTCGAAATAACAGGGATCTATGGCTACACCTTC. This translates into CASSYFEITGIYGYTF.

The CDR3 DNA reads as TGCGCCAGCAGCCAAGGGGCAGGGACATCGGAGACCCAGTACTTC. As protein: CASSQGAGTSETQYF. This chain uses TRBV4-3 with TRBJ2-5; tentatively, D is TRBD1 (6 bases). The CDR3 runs to 15 residues. Germline V gene lookup returns CDR1 LGHNA and CDR2 YSLEER. V was trimmed by 1 base and J by 5 bases, leaving 14 bases between them.

The chain employs TRBV10-3 and TRBJ1-2; possible D gene TRBD1, 6 bases. V lost 3 bases to trimming and J lost 8 bases, with 16 bases between them. The CDR3 contains 14 residues. Germline CDR1 is ENHRY and CDR2 is SYGVKD. The CDR3 coding sequence is TGTGCCATCAGTGAAACGGGATACCAGGGGGGCTACACCTTC. Protein: CAISETGYQGGYTF.

The chain is built from TRBV4-3 and TRBJ1-2; TRBD1 might be the D (6 bases). V lost 2 bases and J lost 6, with 16 bases in between. Germline values: CDR1 LGHNA, CDR2 YSLEER. CDR3 length: 15 amino acids. In DNA, the CDR3 is TGCGCCAGCAGCCAAAGTCGGGGGGCAGGGGATGGCTACACCTTC. The encoded protein is CASSQSRGAGDGYTF.

The chain recombines TRBV28 with TRBJ1-5; D perhaps matches TRBD1 (5 bases). This CDR3 region has 13 residues. The V gene's germline CDR1 is MDHEN and CDR2 SYDVKM. The V end was cut by 6 bases, the J end by 6 bases, with 12 bases between. The CDR3 loop reads CASRRGTSQPQHF. Here the CDR3 DNA reads TGTGCCAGCAGGCGGGGGACGAGTCAGCCCCAGCATTTT.

J is TRBJ1-4 and V is TRBV19, with 9 bases fitting TRBD1. CDR3 length: 14 residues. Germline V gene lookup returns CDR1 LNHDA and CDR2 SQIVND (reference sequence). Trimming cost V 3 bases and J 6 bases; bases outside gene matches: 2. The CDR3, as DNA: TGTGCCAGTAGTATCCGGGACAGGGATGAAAAACTGTTTTTT. This encodes CASSIRDRDEKLFF.

J is TRBJ1-1 and V is TRBV12-5; D gene ambiguous. The germline V gene encodes CDR1 LGHNT and CDR2 FRNRAP. With 6 bases removed from V and 0 bases from J, the gap between germline ends came to 17 bases. The CDR3 is 16 residues long. CDR3 nucleotides: TGTGCTAGTGGACATAGAGGGTTCATGATGAACACTGAAGCTTTCTTT. Its protein product is CASGHRGFMMNTEAFF.

The chain recombines TRBV27 with TRBJ2-7; 9 bases fit TRBD1. The CDR3 length is 16 residues. Germline V lookup: CDR1 MNHEY, CDR2 SMNVEV (reference sequence). The junction had 7 bases not matched to a gene; V was cut back by 2 bases and J by 2 bases. In nucleotides, the CDR3 is TGTGCCAGCAGTTTAAGGGGGACAGGGATCCCCTACGAGCAGTACTTC. Translating gives CASSLRGTGIPYEQYF.

This clone was seen only a few times. The rearrangement uses TRBV7-9 and TRBJ1-3; TRBD1 is a possible D gene (5 bases). The CDR3 is 12 residues long. Germline CDR1 reads SEHNR; CDR2 reads FQNEAQ (reference sequence). The V end lost 5 bases, the J end lost 4 bases, and 6 bases lay between the germline ends. CDR3 nucleotides: TGTGCCAGCAGCCGACAGGGAAACACCATATATTTT. Translated: CASSRQGNTIYF.

The CDR3 bases are TGTGCCAGCAGCTCGGACAGGGCTGGTCGTGGCTACACCTTC. This gives the protein CASSSDRAGRGYTF. The gene calls are TRBV7-2 and TRBJ1-2, with 8 bases that match TRBD1. V dropped 4 bases and J dropped 7; count of bases not matched to a gene: 8. In germline, CDR1 is SGHTA, CDR2 FQGNSA. The CDR3 covers 14 residues.

The DNA for the CDR3 is TGTGCCAGCAGCGTGGGGGGGCCCGAATCCTACAATGAGCAGTTCTTC. Translated: CASSVGGPESYNEQFF. The chain carries TRBV9 and TRBJ2-1; D may be TRBD2 (7 bases). The germline CDR1 and CDR2 sequences are SGDLS and YYNGEE. V was pared by 2 bases and J by 1 base, with 13 bases between. The CDR3 totals 16 residues.

This chain uses TRBV5-1 with TRBJ2-7; 7 nucleotides line up with TRBD2. CDR3 length: 17 amino acids. Germline V gene sequence: CDR1 SGHRS, CDR2 YFSETQ. V trimming: 4 bases; J trimming: 1 base; junction bases outside the gene matches: 14. The CDR3 nucleotides are TGCGCCAGCAGCCTCCGGGCTAGCGGTCCTCCTTCCTACGAGCAGTACTTC. Its translation is CASSLRASGPPSYEQYF.

This clone was observed a few times. The V call is TRBV30, the J call TRBJ1-4; 8 bases fit TRBD1. Germline V gene lookup returns CDR1 GTSNPN and CDR2 SVGIG (reference sequence). The CDR3 covers 16 residues. V gave up 0 bases and J gave up 17 bases; unmatched junction bases: 20. The CDR3 DNA reads TGTGCCTGGAGTGTGGCGTTCGACAGGGGTTTTCACCCTTTATTTTTT. Amino acid sequence: CAWSVAFDRGFHPLFF.

V usage is TRBV30 and J usage is TRBJ1-1; D uncertain. The CDR3 spans 14 residues. The germline CDR1 and CDR2 sequences are GTSNPN and SVGIG (reference sequence). The germline V and J ends were trimmed by 1 base and 9 bases, with 18 bases remaining between them. The CDR3 is CAWSGKEVSRKAFF. CDR3 nucleotides: TGTGCCTGGAGTGGAAAGGAGGTGTCCCGAAAAGCTTTCTTT.

DNA for the CDR3: TGTGCCAGTAGTATCAGGCGGGGTTTAAGCTCTGGGGCCAACGTCCTGACTTTC. Its protein product is CASSIRRGLSSGANVLTF. The chain is built from TRBV19 and TRBJ2-6, with TRBD2 as a possible D gene (6 bases). The CDR3 is 18 residues long. The germline gives CDR1 LNHDA, CDR2 SQIVND (reference sequence). Trimming took 3 bases from V and 0 from J, leaving 15 bases between them.

The gene calls are TRBV5-1 and TRBJ2-7, with 8 bases aligning to TRBD1. The CDR3 totals 15 residues. V was clipped by 4 bases and J by 0 bases; unmatched bases: 6. Germline CDR1 SGHRS, CDR2 YFSETQ. As DNA, the CDR3 is TGCGCCAGCAGCCTGGGACAGGACGTCTCCTACGAGCAGTACTTC. It is translated as CASSLGQDVSYEQYF. Using reference TRBV5-1 and TRBJ2-7 for the parts outside the CDR3, the full variable domain is KAGVTQTPRYLIKTRGQQVTLSCSPISGHRSVSWYQQTPGQGLQFLFEYFSETQRNKGNFPGRFSGRQFSNSRSEMNVSTLELGDSALYLCASSLGQDVSYEQYFGPGTRLTVT.

J is TRBJ1-1 and V is TRBV6-5, with a weak D call TRBD1 (6 bases). Trimming removed 8 bases at V and 7 bases at J, with 14 bases between. Looked up from germline, CDR1 is MNHEY and CDR2 is SVGAGI. The CDR3 loop spans 12 amino acids. CDR3 coding DNA: TGTGCCAGCCTCTTACAGGGAAGTGAAGCTTTCTTT. Its protein product is CASLLQGSEAFF.